The 28 T cell receptor beta chains below were found in one sample sequenced in a study of T cell responses to AZD1222 COVID-19 vaccine. Sequencing was performed with immunoSEQ multiplex PCR; in TCRdb, only in-frame clones are kept and a portion is missing. The sample holds more than 70,000 clones; more than 85% are singletons and the top ten take around 30%. The sample consisted of peripheral blood, taken 28 days after the second AZD1222 dose. The receptor set was obtained from an adult who received the AZD1222 COVID-19 vaccine.

The rearrangement joins TRBV4-2 to TRBJ2-7, with D perhaps TRBD1 (6 bases). Trimming removed 4 bases from V and 4 bases from J, with 17 bases in between. The CDR3 sequence is 15 residues long. Germline lookup yields CDR1 LGHNA and CDR2 YNFKEQ. The CDR3 sequence: CASSPEGVRGYEQYF. The CDR3, as DNA: TGTGCCAGCAGCCCCGAGGGGGTCCGAGGTTACGAGCAGTACTTC.

The chain has TRBV5-1 and TRBJ1-5; D remains ambiguous. The V and J ends lost 3 bases and 2 bases respectively, with 15 bases between them. CDR1 is SGHRS, CDR2 YFSETQ, per germline. The CDR3 loop spans 16 amino acids. CDR3 in DNA: TGCGCCAGCAGCTCTGGGGATTTTGGGGGCAATCAGCCCCAGCATTTT. Translating gives CASSSGDFGGNQPQHF.

This chain links TRBV11-2 with TRBJ2-1, with D tentatively TRBD2 (6 bases). This CDR3 has 15 residues. Trimming shortened V by 5 bases and J by 8 bases, and 19 bases separated the two germline ends. Germline CDR1 is SGHAT and CDR2 is FQNNGV. The CDR3: CASSQEGGAVYEQFF. The CDR3 DNA sequence: TGTGCCAGCAGCCAAGAAGGAGGGGCAGTGTATGAGCAGTTCTTC.

The chain couples TRBV28 to TRBJ2-5; D unresolved. V lost 6 bases to trimming and J lost 5 bases, with 19 bases between them. The germline gives CDR1 MDHEN, CDR2 SYDVKM. The CDR3 has 15 amino acids. The CDR3 bases are TGTGCCAGCAGCCCCCGGGCCTGGAATTCGGAGACCCAGTACTTC. Protein: CASSPRAWNSETQYF.

V usage is TRBV7-9 and J usage is TRBJ2-1; D possibly corresponds to TRBD2 (5 bases). CDR3 length: 13 amino acids. Per the germline V gene, CDR1 is SEHNR and CDR2 is FQNEAQ (reference sequence). V dropped 1 base and J dropped 9 bases, with 10 bases sitting between them. CDR3 sequence: CASSLDRGFEQFF. DNA for the CDR3: TGTGCCAGCAGCTTAGATCGAGGGTTTGAGCAGTTCTTC. Looking up the rest from reference TRBV7-9 and TRBJ2-1 gives the full variable domain: DTGVSQNPRHKITKRGQNVTFRCDPISEHNRLYWYRQTLGQGPEFLTYFQNEAQLEKSRLLSDRFSAERPKGSFSTLEIQRTEQGDSAMYLCASSLDRGFEQFFGPGTRLTVL.

The V call is TRBV27, the J call TRBJ2-6; 10 bases line up with TRBD2. The V gene end was trimmed by 4 bases and the J gene end by 0 bases; junction bases not matched to a gene: 9. This CDR3 spans 19 amino acids. Germline CDR1 reads MNHEY; CDR2 reads SMNVEV (reference sequence). CDR3 bases: TGTGCCAGCAGTTCACGGTGGACTAGCGGTTACTCTGGGGCCAACGTCCTGACTTTC. Protein: CASSSRWTSGYSGANVLTF.

Note on this clone: Relative to the germline gene, one junction end is altered; a read error may explain this. The chain employs TRBV7-2 and TRBJ2-5; 10 bases align to TRBD2. Germline V gene lookup returns CDR1 SGHTA and CDR2 FQGNSA. This CDR3 comprises 13 residues. The CDR3 bases are TGTGCCAGCAGCCTAGCGGGAGCGGAGACCCAGTACTTC. This gives the protein CASSLAGAETQYF.

The chain is built from TRBV25-1 and TRBJ2-3; D tentatively reads TRBD1 or TRBD2 (7 bases each). The CDR3 extends over 13 amino acids. The V end was cut by 10 bases, the J end by 2 bases, with 13 bases between. CDR1 and CDR2 from the germline V gene are MGHDK and SYGVNS. This chain's CDR3 is CATQGGVTDTQYF. DNA of the CDR3: TGTGCCACCCAGGGGGGGGTCACAGATACGCAGTATTTT.

The J gene is TRBJ1-3, the V gene TRBV9; D perhaps matches TRBD1 (6 bases). The CDR3 covers 14 residues. CDR1 SGDLS and CDR2 YYNGEE come from the germline V gene. V lost 3 bases and J 1 base, leaving 8 bases between the germline ends. The CDR3 is CASSAGQSGNTIYF. CDR3 in DNA: TGTGCCAGCAGCGCCGGACAGTCTGGAAACACCATATATTTT.

The V call is TRBV20-1, the J call TRBJ2-3; no clear D gene. This CDR3 comprises 11 residues. The germline V gene encodes CDR1 DFQATT and CDR2 SNEGSKA (reference sequence). The V end was cut by 7 bases, the J end by 4 bases, with 9 bases between. The CDR3 nucleotides are TGCAGTGTGGAAGAGGCAGATACGCAGTATTTT. Protein sequence: CSVEEADTQYF.

V and J are TRBV7-3 and TRBJ2-1, with D possibly TRBD1 on 6 matching bases. The CDR3 is 18 residues long. The germline V gene encodes CDR1 SGHTA and CDR2 FQGTGA. V was clipped by 3 bases and J by 5 bases, with 23 bases between them. This CDR3 reads CASSFSPGNRVGDNEQFF. In DNA form, the CDR3 reads TGTGCCAGCAGCTTTAGTCCAGGGAACAGGGTGGGAGACAATGAGCAGTTCTTC.

The chain couples TRBV7-9 to TRBJ1-1; possibly TRBD1 for D (5 bases). V was clipped by 1 base and J by 11 bases, with 14 bases between them. This CDR3 is built from 13 residues. Germline CDR1 SEHNR, CDR2 FQNEAQ (reference sequence). CDR3 bases: TGTGCCAGCAGCTTAGATCAAGCAGGGCCCGCTTTCTTT. This gives the protein CASSLDQAGPAFF. Full variable domain (remainder filled in from reference TRBV7-9 and TRBJ1-1): DTGVSQNPRHKITKRGQNVTFRCDPISEHNRLYWYRQTLGQGPEFLTYFQNEAQLEKSRLLSDRFSAERPKGSFSTLEIQRTEQGDSAMYLCASSLDQAGPAFFGQGTRLTVV.

The chain recombines TRBV19 with TRBJ2-7; 8 bases are shared with TRBD2. Unmatched junction bases numbered 11, after V lost 9 bases and J lost 1 base. The CDR3 consists of 15 residues. Germline assignment: CDR1 LNHDA and CDR2 SQIVND (reference sequence). The CDR3 spells CASQPSGGESYEQYF. CDR3 bases: TGTGCCAGCCAGCCCTCCGGGGGGGAGTCCTACGAGCAGTACTTC.

The V call is TRBV28, the J call TRBJ1-2; 7 nucleotides line up with TRBD1. Germline CDR1 is MDHEN and CDR2 is SYDVKM. Germline trimming cut 4 bases from V and 8 bases from J; bases unmatched to any gene: 10. The CDR3 length is 14 residues. The CDR3 DNA sequence: TGTGCCAGCAGTTGGGGCCAGACAGGGAAAGGCTACACCTTC. Translated: CASSWGQTGKGYTF.

CDR3 region: CASSLSGGHLYEQYF. The DNA for the CDR3 is TGTGCCAGCAGCCTCTCAGGCGGACATCTCTACGAGCAGTACTTC. The rearrangement links TRBV6-2 or TRBV6-3 to TRBJ2-7, with D perhaps matching TRBD1 (5 bases). The length of the CDR3 is 15 residues. Germline V gene data show CDR1 as MNHEY and CDR2 as SVGEGT. V was trimmed by 6 bases and J by 3 bases, leaving 18 bases between them.

The chain links TRBV24-1 to TRBJ1-2, with D uncertain. Between the trimmed V and J ends, which lost 1 base and 8 bases, there was a span of 13 bases. Germline CDR1 is KGHDR and CDR2 is SFDVKD. The length of the CDR3 is 14 residues. In DNA, the CDR3 is TGTGCCACCAGTGATTTTCGGGCGTTCGAGGGCTACACCTTC. Translating it yields CATSDFRAFEGYTF.

The CDR3 loop is CASSEEAGGTDTQYF. The CDR3 nucleotides are TGTGCCAGCAGTGAAGAAGCGGGAGGCACAGATACGCAGTATTTT. The chain uses TRBV6-1 and TRBJ2-3, with TRBD2 matching over 8 bases. This CDR3 is built from 15 residues. Germline assignment: CDR1 MNHNS and CDR2 SASEGT. The ends lost 1 base at V and 1 base at J; junction bases unmatched: 1.

J is TRBJ1-1 and V is TRBV24-1; maybe TRBD1 (5 bases). Looked up from germline, CDR1 is KGHDR and CDR2 is SFDVKD. The V and J ends lost 12 bases and 5 bases respectively, with 18 bases between them. This CDR3 is built from 13 residues. The CDR3 here is CASHGTTWTEAFF. The CDR3 region has the DNA TGTGCCTCTCACGGGACGACGTGGACTGAAGCTTTCTTT.

V and J are TRBV28 and TRBJ2-7; no definite D call. Trimming took 2 bases from V and 2 from J, leaving 4 bases between them. The CDR3 is 12 amino acids. Germline lookup yields CDR1 MDHEN and CDR2 SYDVKM. CDR3 DNA sequence: TGTGCCAGCAGTTTACGAGCCTACGAGCAGTACTTC. It translates to CASSLRAYEQYF. Combining the CDR3 with reference TRBV28 and TRBJ2-7 gives the whole variable domain DVKVTQSSRYLVKRTGEKVFLECVQDMDHENMFWYRQDPGLGLRLIYFSYDVKMKEKGDIPEGYSVSREKKERFSLILESASTNQTSMYLCASSLRAYEQYFGPGTRLTVT.

With respect to this clone: At the DNA level, this CDR3 is encoded by other sequences in the same sample as well. This sequence joins TRBV9 and TRBJ2-7; TRBD2 matches at 9 bases. Germline lookup yields CDR1 SGDLS and CDR2 YYNGEE. This CDR3 is built from 15 residues. The V segment lost 0 bases and the J segment 0 bases; nucleotides outside the gene matches: 1. For the CDR3, the DNA is TGTGCCAGCAGCGTAGGTAGCGGGAGCTCCTACGAGCAGTACTTC. Encoded protein: CASSVGSGSSYEQYF.

The CDR3 DNA is TGCGCCAGCAGCTCTGGACAGAATAATTCACCCCTCCACTTT. Its translation is CASSSGQNNSPLHF. The V gene is TRBV5-1, the J gene TRBJ1-6; D perhaps matches TRBD1 (6 bases). The length of the CDR3 is 14 residues. V was clipped by 3 bases and J by 5 bases, with 9 bases between them. The V gene's germline CDR1 is SGHRS and CDR2 YFSETQ.

The chain couples TRBV9 to TRBJ2-7; D tentatively fits TRBD1 or TRBD2 (5 bases each). CDR1 SGDLS and CDR2 YYNGEE come from the germline V gene. The CDR3 has 14 amino acids. The V end lost 2 bases, the J end lost 5 bases, and 14 bases lay between the germline ends. The CDR3: CASSVGPIKDEQYF. CDR3 DNA sequence: TGTGCCAGCAGCGTGGGACCGATTAAAGACGAGCAGTACTTC.

This sequence joins TRBV5-1 and TRBJ1-3; no definite D call. The CDR3 has 13 amino acids. The germline CDR1 and CDR2 sequences are SGHRS and YFSETQ. V lost 3 bases and J lost 8, with 12 bases in between. The CDR3 sequence is CASSSRRGDTIYF. CDR3 nucleotide sequence: TGCGCCAGCAGCTCCCGGAGAGGTGACACCATATATTTT.

The chain recombines TRBV11-1 with TRBJ2-5; 13 nucleotides align to TRBD2. The J segment lost 2 bases and the V segment lost 5 bases, leaving 2 bases of the junction unmatched. Germline V gene lookup returns CDR1 SGHAT and CDR2 FQDESV (reference sequence). This CDR3 region has 15 residues. The CDR3 DNA reads as TGTGCCAGCAGCCTGGGACTAGCGGGACAAGAGACCCAGTACTTC. Its protein product is CASSLGLAGQETQYF. The variable domain in full, completed from reference TRBV11-1 and TRBJ2-5, reads EAEVAQSPRYKITEKSQAVAFWCDPISGHATLYWYRQILGQGPELLVQFQDESVVDDSQLPKDRFSAERLKGVDSTLKIQPAELGDSAMYLCASSLGLAGQETQYFGPGTRLLVL.

The gene calls are TRBV7-9 and TRBJ1-1; 7 positions agree with TRBD1. V dropped 6 bases and J dropped 4; count of bases not matched to a gene: 2. The CDR3 is 12 residues long. Looked up from germline, CDR1 is SEHNR and CDR2 is FQNEAQ (reference sequence). The CDR3 protein is CASSPGGTEAFF. The CDR3 DNA is TGTGCCAGCAGTCCAGGGGGCACTGAAGCTTTCTTT.

The table lists this clone with a count of one. V gene TRBV7-2 combines with J gene TRBJ1-5; D gene ambiguous. The CDR3 loop spans 13 amino acids. Germline V gene lookup returns CDR1 SGHTA and CDR2 FQGNSA. Trimming took off 3 bases at V and 2 bases at J, with 5 bases between the two ends. The CDR3 DNA reads as TGTGCCAGCAGCTTCGTCGGCAATCAGCCCCAGCATTTT. This codes for CASSFVGNQPQHF.

V and J are TRBV18 and TRBJ2-3; 15 nucleotides line up with TRBD2. This CDR3 is built from 19 residues. V lost 3 bases and J lost 0; bases outside the gene matches: 7. Germline V CDR1 and CDR2: KGHSH, LQKENI. This CDR3 reads CASSPTGTSGRPSTDTQYF. CDR3 coding DNA: TGTGCCAGCTCACCGACAGGGACTAGCGGGAGGCCTAGCACAGATACGCAGTATTTT.

J is TRBJ2-7 and V is TRBV28, with 11 nucleotides matching TRBD2. In germline, CDR1 is MDHEN, CDR2 SYDVKM. The CDR3 length is 16 residues. V trimming: 6 bases; J trimming: 2 bases; junction bases outside the gene matches: 9. CDR3 amino acids: CASSLRTSGPTYEQYF. For the CDR3, the DNA is TGTGCCAGCAGCCTCCGGACTAGCGGGCCAACCTACGAGCAGTACTTC.